The 13 T cell receptor beta chains listed next were all sequenced from one sample in a study of blood T cell repertoires in COVID-19. Produced via immunoSEQ multiplex PCR; TCRdb's table is partial and in-frame only. The sample yields fewer than 500,000 clones, about 90% seen once. Material: peripheral blood. All receptors derive from a young man with COVID-19, enrolled during active disease.

V is TRBV19 and J is TRBJ2-3; 11 bases fit TRBD2. The CDR3 is 15 amino acids. V shed 11 bases, J shed 0 bases, and the junction held 7 bases outside the gene matches. CDR1 is LNHDA and CDR2 is SQIVND in the germline V gene (reference sequence). The CDR3 DNA reads as TGTGCCGTCAAGACTAGCGGGAAAAGCACAGATACGCAGTATTTT. This encodes CAVKTSGKSTDTQYF.

The chain is built from TRBV3-1 (or the pseudogene TRBV3-2) and TRBJ2-1; D unclear. V gave up 0 bases and J gave up 2 bases, with 11 bases separating them. The CDR3 totals 16 residues. Germline V gene sequence: CDR1 LGHDT, CDR2 YNNKEL (reference sequence). Written as DNA, the CDR3 is TGTGCCAGCAGCCAAGATGTAGCTTACCCCTACAATGAGCAGTTCTTC. This sequence encodes CASSQDVAYPYNEQFF.

This clone appeared once. For the CDR3, the DNA is TGTGCCAGTGGGAGGGGTGCGGTAGGGCCAACCTACGAGCAGTACTTC. Its protein is CASGRGAVGPTYEQYF. This chain joins TRBV7-9 and TRBJ2-7; 7 bases fit TRBD2. The trim removed 9 bases at V and 2 bases at J, leaving 16 bases unmatched. Germline CDR1 SEHNR, CDR2 FQNEAQ (reference sequence). CDR3 length: 16 amino acids.

The chain carries TRBV11-2 and TRBJ2-7; D is unclear. CDR3 length: 14 residues. Looked up from germline, CDR1 is SGHAT and CDR2 is FQNNGV. V was shortened by 1 base and J by 3 bases, with 10 bases between the two germline ends. Here the CDR3 reads CASSLGAGVYEQYF. Here the CDR3 DNA reads TGTGCCAGCAGCTTAGGAGCCGGAGTCTACGAGCAGTACTTC.

V and J are TRBV5-1 and TRBJ1-1; D remains unclear. Trimming cost V 0 bases and J 1 base, with 7 bases left between them. CDR1 SGHRS and CDR2 YFSETQ come from the germline V gene. This CDR3 has 14 residues. CDR3 DNA sequence: TGCGCCAGCAGCTTGGGAGTCACGAACACTGAAGCTTTCTTT. The encoded protein is CASSLGVTNTEAFF.

V usage is TRBV2 and J usage is TRBJ2-5; D might be TRBD1 (6 bases). V was cut by 1 base and J by 9 bases, with 12 bases left in between. Germline V gene lookup returns CDR1 SNHLY and CDR2 FYNNEI. The CDR3 has 13 amino acids. CDR3 nucleotide sequence: TGTGCCAGCAGTGAAGGGGGGCTTACCGCCCAGTACTTC. This codes for CASSEGGLTAQYF.

The V call is TRBV6-5, the J call TRBJ2-3; 11 bases align to TRBD1. V shed 6 bases and J 4 bases; nucleotides not matched to a gene: 3. Germline CDR1 is MNHEY and CDR2 is SVGAGI. The CDR3 contains 14 residues. The CDR3 protein is CASRGQGEADTQYF. Here the CDR3 DNA reads TGTGCCAGCAGGGGACAGGGGGAAGCAGATACGCAGTATTTT.

In nucleotides, the CDR3 is TGTGCCACCAGTCGGCCAGCCCCGGAGGAGGGGGAGCTGTTTTTT. This sequence encodes CATSRPAPEEGELFF. The V call is TRBV24-1, the J call TRBJ2-2; tentatively, D is TRBD2 (5 bases). The V end was cut by 6 bases, the J end by 8 bases, with 18 bases between. The CDR3 loop spans 15 amino acids. CDR1 is KGHDR, CDR2 SFDVKD, per germline.

The rearrangement links TRBV28 to TRBJ1-1; 8 bases align to TRBD1. The CDR3 sequence is 14 residues long. Germline V gene data show CDR1 as MDHEN and CDR2 as SYDVKM. The V gene end was trimmed by 8 bases and the J gene end by 4 bases; junction bases not matched to a gene: 9. CDR3 protein: CASVLGQGFTEAFF. In DNA, the CDR3 is TGTGCCAGCGTCCTAGGACAGGGTTTCACTGAAGCTTTCTTT.

The CDR3 here is CASSGGFSNQPQHF. The DNA of the CDR3 is TGTGCCAGCAGTGGAGGGTTTAGCAATCAGCCCCAGCATTTT. The chain couples TRBV2 to TRBJ1-5; D uncertain. V lost 4 bases and J lost 0, with 7 bases in between. The CDR3 length is 14 residues. CDR1 SNHLY and CDR2 FYNNEI come from the germline V gene. Combining the CDR3 with reference TRBV2 and TRBJ1-5 gives the whole variable domain EPEVTQTPSHQVTQMGQEVILRCVPISNHLYFYWYRQILGQKVEFLVSFYNNEISEKSEIFDDQFSVERPDGSNFTLKIRSTKLEDSAMYFCASSGGFSNQPQHFGDGTRLSIL.

As DNA, the CDR3 is TGTGCCAGCAGGCACAACGTTTTCGGAGAGCCCGACCGAGAAAAACTGTTTTTT. This gives the protein CASRHNVFGEPDREKLFF. V gene TRBV11-3 combines with J gene TRBJ1-4; D unclear. Trimming removed 6 bases from V and 8 bases from J, with 28 bases in between. The CDR3 is 18 amino acids. Germline assignment: CDR1 SGHNT and CDR2 YENEEA.

The chain uses TRBV6-5 and TRBJ2-1; a possible D gene is TRBD2 (7 bases). From germline, CDR1 is MNHEY and CDR2 SVGAGI. Trimming removed 3 bases at V and 9 bases at J, with 15 bases between. The CDR3 length is 14 residues. This CDR3 is CASSYVGGPLEQFF. CDR3 bases: TGTGCCAGCAGTTATGTGGGGGGGCCACTTGAGCAGTTCTTC.

In its sample, this clone was seen once. This sample also contains other DNA sequences that code for the same CDR3. The chain links TRBV20-1 to TRBJ2-5; the match to TRBD2 covers 15 bases. V was clipped by 3 bases and J by 4 bases; unmatched bases: 9. Germline loops: CDR1 DFQATT, CDR2 SNEGSKA (reference sequence). The CDR3 consists of 17 residues. This chain's CDR3 is CSASLGLAGGPRETQYF. CDR3 bases: TGCAGTGCTAGTTTAGGACTAGCGGGAGGGCCTCGAGAGACCCAGTACTTC.